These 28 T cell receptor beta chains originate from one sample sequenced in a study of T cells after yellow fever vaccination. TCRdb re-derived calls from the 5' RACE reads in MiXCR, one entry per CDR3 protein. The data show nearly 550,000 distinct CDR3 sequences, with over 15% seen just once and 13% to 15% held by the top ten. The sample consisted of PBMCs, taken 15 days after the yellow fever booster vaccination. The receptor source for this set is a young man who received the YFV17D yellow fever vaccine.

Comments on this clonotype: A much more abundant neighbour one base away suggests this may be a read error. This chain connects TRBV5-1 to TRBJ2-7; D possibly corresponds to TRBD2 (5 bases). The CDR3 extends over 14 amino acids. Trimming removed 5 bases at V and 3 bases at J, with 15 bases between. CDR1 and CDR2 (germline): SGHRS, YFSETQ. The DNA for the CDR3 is TGCGCCAGCAGAAGAGACGCGGGCAGCTACGAGCAGTACTTC. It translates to CASRRDAGSYEQYF.

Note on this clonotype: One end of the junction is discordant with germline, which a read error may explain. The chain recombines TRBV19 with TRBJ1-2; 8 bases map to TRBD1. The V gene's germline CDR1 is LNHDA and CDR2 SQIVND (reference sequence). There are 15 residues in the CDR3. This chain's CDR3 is CASSVDRGFSGGYTF. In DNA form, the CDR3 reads TGTGCCAGTAGTGTAGACAGGGGATTCAGCGGAGGCTACACCTTC.

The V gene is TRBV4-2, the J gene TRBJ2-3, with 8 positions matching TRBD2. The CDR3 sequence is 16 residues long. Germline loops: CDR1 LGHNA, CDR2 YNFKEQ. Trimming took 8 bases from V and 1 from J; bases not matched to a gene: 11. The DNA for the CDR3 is TGTGCCAGCTCCCTAGGGGCGACTAGCGGCACAGATACGCAGTATTTT. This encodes CASSLGATSGTDTQYF.

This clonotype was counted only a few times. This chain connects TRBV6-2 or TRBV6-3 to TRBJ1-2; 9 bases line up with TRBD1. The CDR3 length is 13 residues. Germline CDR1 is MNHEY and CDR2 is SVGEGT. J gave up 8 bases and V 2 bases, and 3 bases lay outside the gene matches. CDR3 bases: TGTGCCAGCAGTTACGGACAGGGGAACGGCTACACCTTC. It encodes CASSYGQGNGYTF.

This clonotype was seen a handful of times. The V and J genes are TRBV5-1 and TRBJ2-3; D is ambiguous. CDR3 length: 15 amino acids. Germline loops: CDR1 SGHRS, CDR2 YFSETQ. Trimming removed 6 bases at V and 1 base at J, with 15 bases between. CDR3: CASIDGRVGTDTQYF. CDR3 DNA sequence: TGCGCCAGCATAGACGGGCGTGTGGGCACAGATACGCAGTATTTT.

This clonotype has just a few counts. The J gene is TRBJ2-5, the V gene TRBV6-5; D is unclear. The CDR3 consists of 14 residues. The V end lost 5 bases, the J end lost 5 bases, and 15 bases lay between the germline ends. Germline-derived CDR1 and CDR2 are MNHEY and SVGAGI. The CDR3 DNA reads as TGTGCCAGCAGTACCTCGGGTTTGGCGGAGACCCAGTACTTC. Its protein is CASSTSGLAETQYF.

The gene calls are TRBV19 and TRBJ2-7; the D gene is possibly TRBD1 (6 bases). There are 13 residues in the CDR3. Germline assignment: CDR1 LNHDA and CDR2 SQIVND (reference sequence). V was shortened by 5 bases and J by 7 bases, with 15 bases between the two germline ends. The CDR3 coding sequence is TGTGCCAGTAGTCAGGACAGCCTAGGAGAGCAGTACTTC. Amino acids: CASSQDSLGEQYF.

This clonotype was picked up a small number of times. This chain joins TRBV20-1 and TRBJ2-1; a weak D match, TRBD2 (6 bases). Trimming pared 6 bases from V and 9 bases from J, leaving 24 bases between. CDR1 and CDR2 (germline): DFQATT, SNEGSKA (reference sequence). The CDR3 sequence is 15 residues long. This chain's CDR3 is CSAPDPGRQGSEQFF. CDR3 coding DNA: TGCAGTGCGCCTGACCCTGGGAGGCAGGGTAGTGAGCAGTTCTTC.

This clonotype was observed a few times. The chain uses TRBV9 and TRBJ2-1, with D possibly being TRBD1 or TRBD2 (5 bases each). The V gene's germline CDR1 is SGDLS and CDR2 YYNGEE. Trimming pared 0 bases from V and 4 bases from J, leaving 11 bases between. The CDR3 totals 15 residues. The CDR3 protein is CASSVDGAGYNEQFF. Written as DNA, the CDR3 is TGTGCCAGCAGCGTAGATGGGGCGGGTTACAATGAGCAGTTCTTC.

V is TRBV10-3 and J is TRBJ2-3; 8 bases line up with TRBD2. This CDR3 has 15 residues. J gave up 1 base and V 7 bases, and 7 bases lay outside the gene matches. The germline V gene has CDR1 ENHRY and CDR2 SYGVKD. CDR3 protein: CAIKISGKGTDTQYF. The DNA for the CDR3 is TGTGCCATCAAAATTAGCGGGAAGGGCACAGATACGCAGTATTTT.

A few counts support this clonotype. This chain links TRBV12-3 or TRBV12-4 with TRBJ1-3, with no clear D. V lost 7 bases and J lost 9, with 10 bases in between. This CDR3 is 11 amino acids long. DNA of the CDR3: TGTGCCAGCACTCCGAGATCCACCATATATTTT. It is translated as CASTPRSTIYF.

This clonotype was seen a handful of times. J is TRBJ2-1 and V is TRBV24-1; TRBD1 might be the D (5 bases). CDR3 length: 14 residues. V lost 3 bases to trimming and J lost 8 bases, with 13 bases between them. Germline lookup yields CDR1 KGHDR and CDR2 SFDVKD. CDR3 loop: CATSDVGAGHEQFF. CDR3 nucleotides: TGTGCCACCAGTGATGTCGGCGCAGGGCATGAGCAGTTCTTC.

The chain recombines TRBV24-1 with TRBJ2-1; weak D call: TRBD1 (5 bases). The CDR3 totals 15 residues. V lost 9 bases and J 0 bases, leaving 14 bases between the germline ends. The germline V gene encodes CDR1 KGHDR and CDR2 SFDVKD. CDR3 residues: CATQDTGSSYNEQFF. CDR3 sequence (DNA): TGTGCCACCCAAGACACAGGAAGCTCCTACAATGAGCAGTTCTTC.

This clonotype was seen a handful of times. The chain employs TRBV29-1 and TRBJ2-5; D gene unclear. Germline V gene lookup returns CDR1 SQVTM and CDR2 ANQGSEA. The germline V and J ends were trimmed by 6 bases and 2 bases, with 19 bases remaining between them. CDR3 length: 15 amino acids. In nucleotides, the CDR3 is TGCAGCGTAAGCCGCGGACGGATGGGGCAAGAGACCCAGTACTTC. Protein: CSVSRGRMGQETQYF.

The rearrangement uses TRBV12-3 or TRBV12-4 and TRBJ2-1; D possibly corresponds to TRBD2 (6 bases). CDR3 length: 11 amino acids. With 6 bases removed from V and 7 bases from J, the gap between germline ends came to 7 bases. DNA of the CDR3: TGTGCCAGCAGGCTAGCGAATGAGCAGTTCTTC. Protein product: CASRLANEQFF.

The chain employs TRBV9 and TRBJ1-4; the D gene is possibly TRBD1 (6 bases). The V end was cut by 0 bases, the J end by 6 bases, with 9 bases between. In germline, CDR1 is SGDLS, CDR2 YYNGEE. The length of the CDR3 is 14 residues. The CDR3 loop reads CASSVEGGDEKLFF. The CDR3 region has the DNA TGTGCCAGCAGCGTAGAAGGGGGGGATGAAAAACTGTTTTTT.

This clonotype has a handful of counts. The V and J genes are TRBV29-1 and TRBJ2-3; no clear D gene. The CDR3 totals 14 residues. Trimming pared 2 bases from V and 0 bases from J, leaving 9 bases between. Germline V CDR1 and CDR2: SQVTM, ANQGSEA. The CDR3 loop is CSVEHRGSTDTQYF. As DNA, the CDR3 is TGCAGCGTTGAACATCGCGGAAGCACAGATACGCAGTATTTT.

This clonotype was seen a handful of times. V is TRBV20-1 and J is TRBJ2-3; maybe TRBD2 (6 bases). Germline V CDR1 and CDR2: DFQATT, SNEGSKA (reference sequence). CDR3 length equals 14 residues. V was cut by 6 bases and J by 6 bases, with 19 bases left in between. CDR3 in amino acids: CSAESGGSGDTQYF. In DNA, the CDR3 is TGCAGTGCGGAGAGTGGAGGGAGTGGGGATACGCAGTATTTT.

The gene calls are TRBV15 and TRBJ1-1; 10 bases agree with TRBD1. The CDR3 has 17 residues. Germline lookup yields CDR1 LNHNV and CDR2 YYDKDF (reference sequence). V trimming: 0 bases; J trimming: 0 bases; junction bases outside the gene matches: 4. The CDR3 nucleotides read TGTGCCACCAGCAGAGATCCGGACAGGGGGATGAACACTGAAGCTTTCTTT. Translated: CATSRDPDRGMNTEAFF.

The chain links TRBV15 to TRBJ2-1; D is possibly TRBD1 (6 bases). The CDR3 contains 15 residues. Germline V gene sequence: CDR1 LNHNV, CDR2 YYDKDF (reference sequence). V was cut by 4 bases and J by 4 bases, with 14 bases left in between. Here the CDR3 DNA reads TGTGCCACCAGCATGTCCCGAGGGGGATACAATGAGCAGTTCTTC. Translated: CATSMSRGGYNEQFF.

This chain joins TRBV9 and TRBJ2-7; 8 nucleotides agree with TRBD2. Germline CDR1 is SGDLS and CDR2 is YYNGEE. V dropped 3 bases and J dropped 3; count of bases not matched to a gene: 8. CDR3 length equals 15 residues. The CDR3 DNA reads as TGTGCCAGCAGCGCCAAAGCGGGAGAACTCTACGAGCAGTACTTC. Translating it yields CASSAKAGELYEQYF.

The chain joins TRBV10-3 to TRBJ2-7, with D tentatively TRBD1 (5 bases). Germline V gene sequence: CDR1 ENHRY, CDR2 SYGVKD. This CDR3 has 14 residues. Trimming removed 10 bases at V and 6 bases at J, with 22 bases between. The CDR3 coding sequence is TGTGCCACGGCCGAACAGGCAGGGCGGTCCGAGCAGTACTTC. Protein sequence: CATAEQAGRSEQYF.

The CDR3 region is CASSQLSGGYNEQFF. The CDR3 nucleotides are TGTGCCAGCAGCCAACTTAGCGGGGGCTACAATGAGCAGTTCTTC. V gene TRBV3-1 combines with J gene TRBJ2-1, with 9 bases matching TRBD2. Looked up from germline, CDR1 is LGHDT and CDR2 is YNNKEL (reference sequence). The CDR3 sequence is 15 residues long. The J segment lost 3 bases and the V segment lost 2 bases, leaving 2 bases of the junction unmatched.

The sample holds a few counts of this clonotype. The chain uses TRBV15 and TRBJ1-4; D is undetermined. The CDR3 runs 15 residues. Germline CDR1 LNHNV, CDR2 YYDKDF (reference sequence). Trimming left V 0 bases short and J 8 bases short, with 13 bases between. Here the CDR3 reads CATSRDPGVGEKLFF. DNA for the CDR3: TGTGCCACCAGCAGAGATCCCGGGGTCGGAGAAAAACTGTTTTTT. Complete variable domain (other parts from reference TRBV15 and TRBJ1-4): DAMVIQNPRYQVTQFGKPVTLSCSQTLNHNVMYWYQQKSSQAPKLLFHYYDKDFNNEADTPDNFQSRRPNTSFCFLDIRSPGLGDTAMYLCATSRDPGVGEKLFFGSGTQLSVL.

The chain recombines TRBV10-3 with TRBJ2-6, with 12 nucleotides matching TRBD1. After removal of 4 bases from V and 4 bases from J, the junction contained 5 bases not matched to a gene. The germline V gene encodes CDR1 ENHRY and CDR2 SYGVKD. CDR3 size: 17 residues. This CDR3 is CAISGGQGARGANVLTF. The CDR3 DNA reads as TGTGCCATCAGTGGGGGACAGGGGGCGAGAGGGGCCAACGTCCTGACTTTC.

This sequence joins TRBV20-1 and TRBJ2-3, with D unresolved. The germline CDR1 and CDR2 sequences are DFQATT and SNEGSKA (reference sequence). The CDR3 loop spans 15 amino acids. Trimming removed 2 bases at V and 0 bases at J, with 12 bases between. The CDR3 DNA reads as TGCAGTGCTAGAATACCGGGCACCAGCACAGATACGCAGTATTTT. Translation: CSARIPGTSTDTQYF.

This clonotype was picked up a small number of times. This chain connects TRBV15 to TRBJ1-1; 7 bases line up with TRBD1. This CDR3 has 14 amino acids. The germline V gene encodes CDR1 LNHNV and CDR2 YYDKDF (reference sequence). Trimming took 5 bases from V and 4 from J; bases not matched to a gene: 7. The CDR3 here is CATSPRQGVTEAFF. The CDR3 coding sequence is TGTGCCACCAGCCCGCGACAGGGAGTCACTGAAGCTTTCTTT.

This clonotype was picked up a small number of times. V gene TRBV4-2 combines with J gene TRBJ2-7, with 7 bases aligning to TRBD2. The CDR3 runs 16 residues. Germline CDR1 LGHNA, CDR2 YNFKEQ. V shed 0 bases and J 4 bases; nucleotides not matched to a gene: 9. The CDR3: CASSQDHGGSLYEQYF. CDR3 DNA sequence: TGTGCCAGCAGCCAAGATCATGGCGGGAGTCTTTACGAGCAGTACTTC.